The TCR beta chain under discussion was sequenced for a study of T cell changes during pregnancy in multiple sclerosis (dated by TCRdb to between 2017 and 2020). Regarding the research as a whole: In women with multiple sclerosis, the researchers looked at how the T cell repertoire shifted as pregnancy progressed.

The CDR3 holds 14 amino acids from the cysteine to the phenylalanine. CDR3 DNA is the only sequence kept; it has 42 bases, read in frame from the first base. In the germline V gene, CDR1 corresponds to MNHNS and CDR2 to SASEGT. The V end gives up 3 bases and the J end 8 bases, leaving 3 bases in the junction not matched to a gene. With respect to this clone: Its antigen is still unknown. No per-base quality is available; no much larger clone lies one base away.

Receptors were amplified or captured by the immunoSEQ multiplex PCR assay. The table was pulled from immuneACCESS by TCRdb, which kept in-frame rearrangements only. Such tables lose some clones; where checked, under half of the loss comes from unresolved V genes, and the rest has no known cause. Here the sample has approximately 50,000 clones; around 94% occur a single time. The ten largest account for less than 0.4% of the sample. This specimen consisted of CD4+ T cells from peripheral blood mononuclear cells, obtained in the third trimester of pregnancy. Recombination connected TRBV6-1 to TRBJ2-1; 11 of the junction bases match TRBD2. The TCR comes from a female donor with multiple sclerosis, enrolled in a pregnancy study. The nucleotide sequence is TGTGCCAGCAGTGATAGCGGGAGGGGGTATGAGCAGTTCTTC. It translates to CASSDSGRGYEQFF.